Given below is one T cell receptor beta chain in context. This CDR3 spans 13 amino acids. Per the germline V gene, CDR1 is MNHEY and CDR2 is SMNVEV (reference sequence). The germline V and J ends were trimmed by 8 bases and 7 bases, with 14 bases remaining between them. Amplification used 60 Vbeta primers and 13 Jbeta primers. Produced via immunoSEQ multiplex PCR; TCRdb's table is partial and in-frame only. The sample has 150,000 to 200,000 clones, around four fifths seen once. These data originate in a study of cytomegalovirus exposure and HLA in healthy donors. As for the study in general: Earlier, 180 million or so T cells were analyzed, and fewer than 120 million unique TCR beta sequences were found among them.

Sequenced material: PBMCs. V usage is TRBV27 and J usage is TRBJ1-4; TRBD1 might be the D (5 bases). The receptor comes from a woman aged 25-40 years in good health and CMV-seronegative. This CDR3 is CASSRGRGEKLFF. The CDR3 nucleotides read TGTGCCAGCTCTAGGGGCCGAGGTGAAAAACTGTTTTTT.